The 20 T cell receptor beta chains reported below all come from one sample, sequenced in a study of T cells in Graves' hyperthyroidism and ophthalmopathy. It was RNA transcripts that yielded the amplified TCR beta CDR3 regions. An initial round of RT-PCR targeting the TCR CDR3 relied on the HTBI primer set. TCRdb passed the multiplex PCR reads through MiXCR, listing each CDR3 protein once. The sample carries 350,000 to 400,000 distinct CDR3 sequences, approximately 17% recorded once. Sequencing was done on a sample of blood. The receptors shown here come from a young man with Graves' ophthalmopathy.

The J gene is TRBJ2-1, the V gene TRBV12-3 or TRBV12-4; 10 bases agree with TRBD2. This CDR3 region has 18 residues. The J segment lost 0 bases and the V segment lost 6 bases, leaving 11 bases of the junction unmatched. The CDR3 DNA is TGTGCCAGCAGGGAAACAGCGGGGGGGCCTGGCTCCTACAATGAGCAGTTCTTC. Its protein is CASRETAGGPGSYNEQFF.

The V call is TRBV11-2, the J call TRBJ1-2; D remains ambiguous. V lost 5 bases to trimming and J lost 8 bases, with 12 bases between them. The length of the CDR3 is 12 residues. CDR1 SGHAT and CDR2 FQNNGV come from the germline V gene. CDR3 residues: CASSIDTGGYTF. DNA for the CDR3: TGTGCCAGCAGCATCGATACCGGAGGCTACACCTTC.

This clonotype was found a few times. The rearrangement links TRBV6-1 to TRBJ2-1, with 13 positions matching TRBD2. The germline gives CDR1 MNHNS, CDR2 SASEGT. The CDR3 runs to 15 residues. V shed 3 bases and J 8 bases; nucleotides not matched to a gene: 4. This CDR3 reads CASSETSGGPDEQFF. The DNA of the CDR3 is TGTGCCAGCAGTGAGACTAGCGGGGGGCCCGATGAGCAGTTCTTC.

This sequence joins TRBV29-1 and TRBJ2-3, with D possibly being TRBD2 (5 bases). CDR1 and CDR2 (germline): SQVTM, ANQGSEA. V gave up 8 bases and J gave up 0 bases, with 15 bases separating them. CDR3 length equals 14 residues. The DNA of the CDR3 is TGCAGCCTCGGTCTCGGGATTAGCACAGATACGCAGTATTTT. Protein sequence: CSLGLGISTDTQYF.

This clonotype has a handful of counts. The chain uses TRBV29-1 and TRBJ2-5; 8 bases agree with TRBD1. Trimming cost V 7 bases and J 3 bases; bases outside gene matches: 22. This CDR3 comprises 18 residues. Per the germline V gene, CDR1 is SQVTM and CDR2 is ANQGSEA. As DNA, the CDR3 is TGCAGCGCCCGATCTGTTGGAGGGACAGGAGGATTGAAAGAGACCCAGTACTTC. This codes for CSARSVGGTGGLKETQYF.

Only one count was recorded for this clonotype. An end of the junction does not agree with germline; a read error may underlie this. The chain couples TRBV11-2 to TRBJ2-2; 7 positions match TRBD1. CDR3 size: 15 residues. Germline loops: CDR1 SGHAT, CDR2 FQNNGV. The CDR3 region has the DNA TGCGCCAGCAGCCAACCGACAGGGAGAACCGGGGAGCTGTTTTTT. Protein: CASSQPTGRTGELFF.

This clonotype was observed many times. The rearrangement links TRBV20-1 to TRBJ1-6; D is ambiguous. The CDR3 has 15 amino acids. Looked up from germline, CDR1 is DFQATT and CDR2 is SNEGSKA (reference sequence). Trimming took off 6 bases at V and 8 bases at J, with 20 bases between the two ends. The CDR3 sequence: CSARPPDGDYSPLHF. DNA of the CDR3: TGCAGTGCCCGCCCACCTGACGGAGATTATTCACCCCTCCACTTT.

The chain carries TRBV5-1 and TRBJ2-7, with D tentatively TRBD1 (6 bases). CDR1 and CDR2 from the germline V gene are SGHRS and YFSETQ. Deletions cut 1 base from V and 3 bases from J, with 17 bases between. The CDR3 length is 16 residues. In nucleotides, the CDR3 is TGCGCCAGCAGCTTGTATACAGACAGGTTTTACTACGAGCAGTACTTC. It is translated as CASSLYTDRFYYEQYF.

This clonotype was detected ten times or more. This CDR3 reads CASSYWTGEAFF. The DNA for the CDR3 is TGTGCCAGCAGTTACTGGACCGGTGAAGCTTTCTTT. The chain couples TRBV6-5 to TRBJ1-1, with D unclear. With 1 base removed from V and 7 bases from J, the gap between germline ends came to 7 bases. The CDR3 runs 12 residues. Germline V CDR1 and CDR2: MNHEY, SVGAGI.

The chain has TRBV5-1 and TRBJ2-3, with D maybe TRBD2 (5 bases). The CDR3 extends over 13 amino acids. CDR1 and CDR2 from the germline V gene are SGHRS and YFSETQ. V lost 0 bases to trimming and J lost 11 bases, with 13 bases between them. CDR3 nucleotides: TGCGCCAGCAGCTTGGTAGAGCAGAGGGTGCAGTATTTT. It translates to CASSLVEQRVQYF.

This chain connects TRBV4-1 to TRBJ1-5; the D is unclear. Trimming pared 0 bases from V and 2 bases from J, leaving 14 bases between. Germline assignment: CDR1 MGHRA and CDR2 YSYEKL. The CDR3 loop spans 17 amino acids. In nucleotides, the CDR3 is TGCGCCAGCAGCCAAGATATCGGTCCCCGGGGCAATCAGCCCCAGCATTTT. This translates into CASSQDIGPRGNQPQHF.

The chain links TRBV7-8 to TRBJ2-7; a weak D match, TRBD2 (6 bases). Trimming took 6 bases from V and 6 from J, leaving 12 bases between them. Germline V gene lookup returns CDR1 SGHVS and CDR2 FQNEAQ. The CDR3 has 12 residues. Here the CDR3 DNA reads TGTGCCAGCAGGGGGGAGGCGGGCGAGCAGTACTTC. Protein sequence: CASRGEAGEQYF.

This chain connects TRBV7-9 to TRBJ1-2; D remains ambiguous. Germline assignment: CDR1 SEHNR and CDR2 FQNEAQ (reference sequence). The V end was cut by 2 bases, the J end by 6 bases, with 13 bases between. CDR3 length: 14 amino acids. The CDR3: CASSLSGSLHGYTF. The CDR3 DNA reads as TGTGCCAGCAGCTTATCCGGCAGCCTCCATGGCTACACCTTC. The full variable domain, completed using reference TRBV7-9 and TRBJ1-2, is DTGVSQNPRHKITKRGQNVTFRCDPISEHNRLYWYRQTLGQGPEFLTYFQNEAQLEKSRLLSDRFSAERPKGSFSTLEIQRTEQGDSAMYLCASSLSGSLHGYTFGSGTRLTVV.

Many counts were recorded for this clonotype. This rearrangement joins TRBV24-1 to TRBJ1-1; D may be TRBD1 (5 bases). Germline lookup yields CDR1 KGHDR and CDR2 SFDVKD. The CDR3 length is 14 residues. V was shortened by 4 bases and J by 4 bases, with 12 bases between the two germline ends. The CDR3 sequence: CATSDAGGTTEAFF. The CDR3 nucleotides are TGTGCCACCAGTGACGCGGGGGGTACCACTGAAGCTTTCTTT.

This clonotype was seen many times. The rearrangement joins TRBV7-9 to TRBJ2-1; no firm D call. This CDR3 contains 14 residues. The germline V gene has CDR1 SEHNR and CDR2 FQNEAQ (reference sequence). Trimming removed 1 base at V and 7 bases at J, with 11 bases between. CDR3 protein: CASSLGGNENEQFF. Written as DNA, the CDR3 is TGTGCCAGCAGCTTAGGCGGTAATGAGAATGAGCAGTTCTTC.

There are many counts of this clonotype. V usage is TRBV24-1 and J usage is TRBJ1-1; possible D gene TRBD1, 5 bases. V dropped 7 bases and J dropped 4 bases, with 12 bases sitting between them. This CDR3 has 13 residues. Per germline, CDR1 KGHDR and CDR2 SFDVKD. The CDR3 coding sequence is TGTGCCACCAGCGACGGGGGATCCACTGAAGCTTTCTTT. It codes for CATSDGGSTEAFF.

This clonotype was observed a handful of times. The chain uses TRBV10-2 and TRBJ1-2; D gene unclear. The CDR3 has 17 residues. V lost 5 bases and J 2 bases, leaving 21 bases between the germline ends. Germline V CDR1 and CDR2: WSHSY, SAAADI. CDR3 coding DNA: TGCGCCAGCAGTAGAGCCGGGAGCCTCGCGGGGAACTATGGCTACACCTTC. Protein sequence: CASSRAGSLAGNYGYTF.

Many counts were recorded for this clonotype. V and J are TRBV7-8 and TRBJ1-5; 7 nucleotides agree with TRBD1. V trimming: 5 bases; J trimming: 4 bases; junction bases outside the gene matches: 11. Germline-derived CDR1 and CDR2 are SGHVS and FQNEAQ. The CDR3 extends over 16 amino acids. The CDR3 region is CASSRTSGQINQPQHF. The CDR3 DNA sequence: TGTGCCAGCAGCCGTACTTCGGGACAGATTAATCAGCCCCAGCATTTT.

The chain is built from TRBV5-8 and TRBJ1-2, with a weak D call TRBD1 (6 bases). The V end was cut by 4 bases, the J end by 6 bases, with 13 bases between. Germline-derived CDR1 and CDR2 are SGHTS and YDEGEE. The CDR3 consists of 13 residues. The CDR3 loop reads CASSTQRGDGYTF. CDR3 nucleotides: TGTGCCAGCAGCACCCAGAGGGGGGATGGCTACACCTTC.

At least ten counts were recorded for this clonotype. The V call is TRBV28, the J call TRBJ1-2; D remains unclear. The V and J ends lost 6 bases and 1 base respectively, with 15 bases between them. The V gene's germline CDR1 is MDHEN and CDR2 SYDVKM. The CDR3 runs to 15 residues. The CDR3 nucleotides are TGTGCCAGCAGAACGGGCTTTTTTGATAACTATGGCTACACCTTC. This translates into CASRTGFFDNYGYTF.